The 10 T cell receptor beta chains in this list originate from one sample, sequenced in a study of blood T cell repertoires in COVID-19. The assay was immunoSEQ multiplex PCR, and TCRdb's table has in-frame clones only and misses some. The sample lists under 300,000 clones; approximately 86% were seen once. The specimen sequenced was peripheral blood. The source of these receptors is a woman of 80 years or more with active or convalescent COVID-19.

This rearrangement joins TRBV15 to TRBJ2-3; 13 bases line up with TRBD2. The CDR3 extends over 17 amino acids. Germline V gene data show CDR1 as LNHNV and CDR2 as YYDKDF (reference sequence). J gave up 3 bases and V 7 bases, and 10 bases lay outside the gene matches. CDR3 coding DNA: TGTGCCACCAAGACGGGACTAGCGGGACGGTTTACAGATACGCAGTATTTT. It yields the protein CATKTGLAGRFTDTQYF.

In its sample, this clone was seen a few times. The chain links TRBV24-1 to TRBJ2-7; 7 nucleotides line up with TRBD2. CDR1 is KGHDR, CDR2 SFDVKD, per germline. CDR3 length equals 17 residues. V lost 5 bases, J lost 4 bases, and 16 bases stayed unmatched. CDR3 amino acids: CATSVGAGVGGVYEQYF. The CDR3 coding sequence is TGTGCCACCAGTGTCGGCGCGGGAGTGGGCGGGGTTTACGAGCAGTACTTC.

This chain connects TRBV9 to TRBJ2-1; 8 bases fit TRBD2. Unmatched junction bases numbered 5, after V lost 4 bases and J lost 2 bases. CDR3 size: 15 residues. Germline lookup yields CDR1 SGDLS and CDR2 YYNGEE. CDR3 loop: CASSPTSATYNEQFF. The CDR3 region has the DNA TGTGCCAGCAGCCCGACTAGCGCGACCTACAATGAGCAGTTCTTC.

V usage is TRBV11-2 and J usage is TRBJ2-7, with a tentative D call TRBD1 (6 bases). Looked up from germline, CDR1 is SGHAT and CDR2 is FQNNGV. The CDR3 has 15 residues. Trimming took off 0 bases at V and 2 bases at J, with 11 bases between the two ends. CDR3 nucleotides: TGTGCCAGCAGCTTAGAAAGTGGGACAACCTACGAGCAGTACTTC. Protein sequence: CASSLESGTTYEQYF.

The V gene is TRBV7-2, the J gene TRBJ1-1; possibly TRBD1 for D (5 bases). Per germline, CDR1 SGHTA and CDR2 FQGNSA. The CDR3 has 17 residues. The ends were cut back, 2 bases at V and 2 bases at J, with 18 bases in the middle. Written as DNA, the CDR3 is TGTGCCAGCAGCTTATCTTCCAGACAGAGAATTAACACTGAAGCTTTCTTT. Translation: CASSLSSRQRINTEAFF.

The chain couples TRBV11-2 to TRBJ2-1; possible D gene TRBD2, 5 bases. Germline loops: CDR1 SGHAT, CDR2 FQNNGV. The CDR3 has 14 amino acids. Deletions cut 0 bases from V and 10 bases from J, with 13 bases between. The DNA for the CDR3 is TGTGCCAGCAGCTTAGATCAACGCCCGGGGGAGCAGTTCTTC. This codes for CASSLDQRPGEQFF.

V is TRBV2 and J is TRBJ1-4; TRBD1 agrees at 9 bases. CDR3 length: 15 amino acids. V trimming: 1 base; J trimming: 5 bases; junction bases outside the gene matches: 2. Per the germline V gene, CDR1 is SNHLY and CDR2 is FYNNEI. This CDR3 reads CASSEGGQGNEKLFF. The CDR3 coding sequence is TGTGCCAGCAGTGAAGGGGGACAGGGCAATGAAAAACTGTTTTTT.

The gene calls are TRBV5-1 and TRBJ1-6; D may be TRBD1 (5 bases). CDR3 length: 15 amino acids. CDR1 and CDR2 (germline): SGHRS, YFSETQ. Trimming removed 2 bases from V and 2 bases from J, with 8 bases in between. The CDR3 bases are TGCGCCAGCAGCTTTGACAGTACCTATAATTCACCCCTCCACTTT. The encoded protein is CASSFDSTYNSPLHF.

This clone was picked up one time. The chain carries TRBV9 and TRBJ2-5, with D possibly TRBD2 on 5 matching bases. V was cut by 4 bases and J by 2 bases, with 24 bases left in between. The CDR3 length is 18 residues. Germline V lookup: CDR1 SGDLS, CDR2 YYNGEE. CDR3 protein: CASSSRRARTTNQETQYF. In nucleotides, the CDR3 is TGTGCCAGCAGCTCTAGACGGGCCCGAACGACTAATCAAGAGACCCAGTACTTC.

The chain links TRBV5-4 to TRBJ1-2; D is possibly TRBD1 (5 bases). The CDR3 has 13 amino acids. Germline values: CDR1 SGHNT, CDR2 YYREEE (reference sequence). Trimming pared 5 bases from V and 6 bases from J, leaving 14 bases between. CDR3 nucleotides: TGTGCCAGCAGGACGGACATGGACCATGGCTACACCTTC. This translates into CASRTDMDHGYTF.